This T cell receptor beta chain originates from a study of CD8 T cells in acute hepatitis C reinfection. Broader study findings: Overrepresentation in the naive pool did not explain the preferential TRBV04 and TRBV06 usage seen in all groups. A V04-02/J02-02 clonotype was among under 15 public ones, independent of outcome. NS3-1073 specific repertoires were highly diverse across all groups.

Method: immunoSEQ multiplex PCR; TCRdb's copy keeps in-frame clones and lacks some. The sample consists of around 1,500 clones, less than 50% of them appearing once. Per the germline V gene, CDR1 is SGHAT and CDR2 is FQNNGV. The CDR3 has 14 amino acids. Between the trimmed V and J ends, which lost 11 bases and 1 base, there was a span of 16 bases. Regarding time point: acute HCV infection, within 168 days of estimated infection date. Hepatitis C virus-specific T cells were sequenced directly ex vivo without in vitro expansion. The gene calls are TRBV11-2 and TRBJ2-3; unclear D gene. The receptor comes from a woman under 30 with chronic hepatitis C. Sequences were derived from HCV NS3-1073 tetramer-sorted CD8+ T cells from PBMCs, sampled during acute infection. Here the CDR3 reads CAPMERVRTDTQYF. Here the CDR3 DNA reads TGTGCCCCCATGGAACGAGTCCGCACAGATACGCAGTATTTT.